This T cell receptor beta chain was sequenced for a study of blood T cell repertoires in COVID-19. Study context: Acute-phase and convalescent COVID-19 samples originated in the United States, Italy and Spain.

Per the original methods: Scientists estimated how many nucleated cells there were by amplifying reference gene primers. Measured with immunoSEQ multiplex PCR; TCRdb has only the in-frame clones, and not every one. That table is the source of V, J and clone size, and D and trimming were worked out from the DNA. Seen here are approximately 290,000 clones, around 89% observed once, and the top ten hold roughly 4.3%. Those enrolled, adults aged 18 to 89 years, came from about two dozen US areas. Participants' own reports of clinical history determined their cohort assignment. The CDR3 is made up of 13 amino acids. Germline assignment: CDR1 MDHEN and CDR2 SYDVKM. Trimming pared 10 bases from V and 4 bases from J, leaving 17 bases between.

This chain links TRBV28 with TRBJ2-7; maybe TRBD2 (6 bases). The TCR was taken from a young woman with acute COVID-19. Sequencing was carried out using PBMCs or T cells enriched from blood (not recorded which). CDR3 residues: CATEAAGRYEQYF. CDR3 DNA sequence: TGTGCCACCGAAGCGGCAGGGAGGTACGAGCAGTACTTC.